The 7 T cell receptor beta chains reported below all come from one sample, sequenced in a study of shared clonotypes between healthy human individuals. As defined, naive CD8 cells were CD45RO-negative and positively selected for CCR7, with terminally differentiated effector memory CD45RA+ cells excluded. Only in-frame clones appear in the TCRdb table, and some are missing; sequencing was by immunoSEQ multiplex PCR. This sample has hundreds of thousands of clones, with about 95% found just once. Source material: naive CD8+ T cells sorted from blood. The origin of the receptors is a woman aged 30 to 39 in good health.

This rearrangement joins TRBV2 to TRBJ2-1; 9 bases line up with TRBD2. This CDR3 spans 14 amino acids. Germline assignment: CDR1 SNHLY and CDR2 FYNNEI. With V trimmed by 7 bases and J by 7 bases, 8 bases remained unmatched. Here the CDR3 DNA reads TGTGCCAGCAACCCCGCGGGAGGGTGGAATGAGCAGTTCTTC. Its protein product is CASNPAGGWNEQFF.

The chain uses TRBV27 and TRBJ2-7; TRBD2 matches 11 bases. CDR1 is MNHEY, CDR2 SMNVEV, per germline (reference sequence). The V segment lost 0 bases and the J segment 6 bases; nucleotides outside the gene matches: 25. This CDR3 is built from 22 residues. Here the CDR3 reads CASSLSFAGRQQSTSGRAEQYF. In DNA form, the CDR3 reads TGTGCCAGCAGTTTATCATTTGCCGGTAGACAGCAAAGCACTAGCGGGAGAGCCGAGCAGTACTTC.

This chain uses TRBV27 with TRBJ1-2; D might be TRBD1 (6 bases). Per germline, CDR1 MNHEY and CDR2 SMNVEV (reference sequence). The CDR3 has 13 residues. The V and J ends lost 4 bases and 6 bases respectively, with 12 bases between them. CDR3 nucleotides: TGTGCCAGCAGTTCTCGGCAGGGGAATGGCTACACCTTC. Protein product: CASSSRQGNGYTF.

The chain is built from TRBV27 and TRBJ2-1; D is possibly TRBD2 (6 bases). Trimming removed 6 bases at V and 7 bases at J, with 10 bases between. The CDR3 sequence is 12 residues long. CDR1 and CDR2 from the germline V gene are MNHEY and SMNVEV (reference sequence). Here the CDR3 DNA reads TGTGCCAGCAGCGGGAGATTGAATGAGCAGTTCTTC. Its translation is CASSGRLNEQFF.

This chain links TRBV6-6 with TRBJ2-2; D is undetermined. The CDR3 covers 15 residues. Germline V CDR1 and CDR2: MNHNY, SVGAGI (reference sequence). V was cut by 5 bases and J by 5 bases, with 15 bases left in between. DNA of the CDR3: TGTGCCAGCAGTAACCTGGACCCGAGGACCGGGGAGCTGTTTTTT. This gives the protein CASSNLDPRTGELFF.

The chain is built from TRBV7-9 and TRBJ1-2; 8 nucleotides agree with TRBD1. The ends lost 4 bases at V and 3 bases at J; junction bases unmatched: 4. The CDR3 spans 14 residues. The germline gives CDR1 SEHNR, CDR2 FQNEAQ (reference sequence). The CDR3, as DNA: TGTGCCAGCAGCTCACCGGACAGGGACTATGGCTACACCTTC. Its translation is CASSSPDRDYGYTF.

Notes on this clone: The same CDR3 also results from other DNA sequences found in this sample. CDR3 in amino acids: CASSPGYEQYF. Here the CDR3 DNA reads TGTGCCAGCAGTCCAGGGTACGAGCAGTACTTC. J is TRBJ2-7 and V is TRBV7-9; the D gene is possibly TRBD1 (5 bases). The length of the CDR3 is 11 residues. The V end lost 6 bases, the J end lost 4 bases, and 7 bases lay between the germline ends. Germline CDR1 reads SEHNR; CDR2 reads FQNEAQ (reference sequence).